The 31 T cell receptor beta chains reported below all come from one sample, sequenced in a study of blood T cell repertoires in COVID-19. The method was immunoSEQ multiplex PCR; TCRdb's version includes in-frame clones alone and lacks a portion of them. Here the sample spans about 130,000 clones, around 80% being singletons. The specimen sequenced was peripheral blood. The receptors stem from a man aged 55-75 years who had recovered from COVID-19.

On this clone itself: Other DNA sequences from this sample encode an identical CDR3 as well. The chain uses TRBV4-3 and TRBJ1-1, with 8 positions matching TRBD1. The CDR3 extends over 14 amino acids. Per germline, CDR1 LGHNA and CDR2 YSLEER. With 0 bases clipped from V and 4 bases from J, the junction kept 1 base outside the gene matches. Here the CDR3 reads CASSQDTGGTEAFF. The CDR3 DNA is TGCGCCAGCAGCCAAGACACAGGGGGCACTGAAGCTTTCTTT.

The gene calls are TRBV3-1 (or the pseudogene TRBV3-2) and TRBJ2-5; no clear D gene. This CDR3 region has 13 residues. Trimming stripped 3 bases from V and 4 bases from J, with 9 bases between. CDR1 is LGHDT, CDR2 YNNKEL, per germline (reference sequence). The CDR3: CASSHPSGETQYF. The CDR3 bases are TGTGCCAGCAGCCATCCCTCAGGAGAGACCCAGTACTTC.

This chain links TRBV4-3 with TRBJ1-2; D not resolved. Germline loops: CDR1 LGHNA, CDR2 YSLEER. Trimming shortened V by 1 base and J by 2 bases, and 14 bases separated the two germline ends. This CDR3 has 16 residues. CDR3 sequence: CASSQAGGTVNYGYTF. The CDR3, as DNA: TGCGCCAGCAGCCAAGCCGGAGGAACGGTAAACTATGGCTACACCTTC.

As DNA, the CDR3 is TGTGCCAGCAGCTTGGCGACTATTGGGAACACTGAAGCTTTCTTT. This translates into CASSLATIGNTEAFF. This chain connects TRBV5-5 to TRBJ1-1; D unresolved. Germline V CDR1 and CDR2: SGHKS, YYEKEE (reference sequence). V dropped 0 bases and J dropped 1 base, with 10 bases sitting between them. The CDR3 runs 15 residues.

CDR3 amino acids: CASSPSLAGYNEQFF. Here the CDR3 DNA reads TGTGCCAGCAGCCCCAGCCTAGCGGGGTACAATGAGCAGTTCTTC. The genes are TRBV7-9 and TRBJ2-1; 9 bases align to TRBD2. The CDR3 totals 15 residues. V was pared by 5 bases and J by 4 bases, with 6 bases of the junction left unmatched. Per germline, CDR1 SEHNR and CDR2 FQNEAQ (reference sequence).

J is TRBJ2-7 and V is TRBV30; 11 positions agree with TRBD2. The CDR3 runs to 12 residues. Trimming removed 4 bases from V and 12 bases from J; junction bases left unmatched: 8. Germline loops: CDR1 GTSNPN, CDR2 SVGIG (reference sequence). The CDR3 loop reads CAWTGTSGRPYF. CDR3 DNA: TGTGCCTGGACCGGTACTAGCGGGAGACCGTACTTC.

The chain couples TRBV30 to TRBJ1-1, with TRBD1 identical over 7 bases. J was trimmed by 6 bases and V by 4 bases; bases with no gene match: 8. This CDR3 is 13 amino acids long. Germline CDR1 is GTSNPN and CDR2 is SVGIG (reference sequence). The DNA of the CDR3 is TGTGCCTGGAACGGGCACAGGGGCCCTGAAGCTTTCTTT. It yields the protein CAWNGHRGPEAFF.

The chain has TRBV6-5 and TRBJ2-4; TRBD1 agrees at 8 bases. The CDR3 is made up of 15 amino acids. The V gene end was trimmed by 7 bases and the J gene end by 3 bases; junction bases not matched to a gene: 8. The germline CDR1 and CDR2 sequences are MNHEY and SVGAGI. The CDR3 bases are TGTGCCAGCACATTTGGACAGGGATACAAAAACATTCAGTACTTC. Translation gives CASTFGQGYKNIQYF.

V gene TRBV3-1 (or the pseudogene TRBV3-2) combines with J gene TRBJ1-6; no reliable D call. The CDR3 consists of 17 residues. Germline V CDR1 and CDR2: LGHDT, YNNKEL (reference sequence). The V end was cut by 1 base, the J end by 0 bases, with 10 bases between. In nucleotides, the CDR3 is TGTGCCAGCAGCCAAGGTTTGAGTAGCTCCTATAATTCACCCCTCCACTTT. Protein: CASSQGLSSSYNSPLHF.

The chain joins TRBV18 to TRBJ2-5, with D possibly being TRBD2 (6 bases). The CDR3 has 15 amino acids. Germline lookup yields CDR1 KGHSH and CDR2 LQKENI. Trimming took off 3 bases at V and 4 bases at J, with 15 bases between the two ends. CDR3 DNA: TGTGCCAGCTCACCCCCCGGACTAAGGGGAGAGACCCAGTACTTC. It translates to CASSPPGLRGETQYF. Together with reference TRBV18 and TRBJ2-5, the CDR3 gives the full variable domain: NAGVMQNPRHLVRRRGQEARLRCSPMKGHSHVYWYRQLPEEGLKFMVYLQKENIIDESGMPKERFSAEFPKEGPSILRIQQVVRGDSAAYFCASSPPGLRGETQYFGPGTRLLVL.

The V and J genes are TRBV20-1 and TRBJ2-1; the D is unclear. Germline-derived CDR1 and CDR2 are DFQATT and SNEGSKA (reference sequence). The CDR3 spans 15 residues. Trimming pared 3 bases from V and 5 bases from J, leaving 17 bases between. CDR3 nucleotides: TGCAGTGCTAGTTTCAGAGGTCCCCCTCACAATGAGCAGTTCTTC. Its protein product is CSASFRGPPHNEQFF.

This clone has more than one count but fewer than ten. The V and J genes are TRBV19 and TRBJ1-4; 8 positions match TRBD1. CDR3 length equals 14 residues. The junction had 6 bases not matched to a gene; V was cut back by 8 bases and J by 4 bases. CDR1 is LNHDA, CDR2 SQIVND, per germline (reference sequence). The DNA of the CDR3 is TGTGCCAGTCGAGTACAGGGGGGTAATGAAAAACTGTTTTTT. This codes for CASRVQGGNEKLFF. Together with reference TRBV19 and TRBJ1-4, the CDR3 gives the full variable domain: DGGITQSPKYLFRKEGQNVTLSCEQNLNHDAMYWYRQDPGQGLRLIYYSQIVNDFQKGDIAEGYSVSREKKESFPLTVTSAQKNPTAFYLCASRVQGGNEKLFFGSGTQLSVL.

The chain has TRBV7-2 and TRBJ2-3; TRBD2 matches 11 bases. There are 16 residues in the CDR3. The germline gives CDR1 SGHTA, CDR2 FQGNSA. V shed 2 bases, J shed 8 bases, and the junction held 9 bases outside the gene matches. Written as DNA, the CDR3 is TGTGCCAGCAGCTTACCCACTAGCGGGAGCGCCGGTACGCAGTATTTT. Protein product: CASSLPTSGSAGTQYF.

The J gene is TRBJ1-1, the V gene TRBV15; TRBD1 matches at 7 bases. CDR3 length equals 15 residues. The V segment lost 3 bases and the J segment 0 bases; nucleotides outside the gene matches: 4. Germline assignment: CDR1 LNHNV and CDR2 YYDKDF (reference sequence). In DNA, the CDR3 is TGTGCCACCAGCAGGGGGACAGCGGTGAACACTGAAGCTTTCTTT. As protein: CATSRGTAVNTEAFF.

The CDR3: CASSLSRVTNSPLHF. In DNA form, the CDR3 reads TGTGCCAGCAGTTTAAGTCGGGTTACTAATTCACCCCTCCACTTT. The chain links TRBV27 to TRBJ1-6; unclear D gene. Germline loops: CDR1 MNHEY, CDR2 SMNVEV (reference sequence). Trimming shortened V by 2 bases and J by 6 bases, and 11 bases separated the two germline ends. The CDR3 contains 15 residues.

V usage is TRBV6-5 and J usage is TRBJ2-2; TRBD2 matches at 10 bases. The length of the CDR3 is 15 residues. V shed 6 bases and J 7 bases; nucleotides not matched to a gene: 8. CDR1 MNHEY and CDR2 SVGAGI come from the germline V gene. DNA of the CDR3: TGTGCCAGCAGGCTAGCGGGGGCCCTCCTCGGGGAGCTGTTTTTT. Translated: CASRLAGALLGELFF.

The CDR3 DNA reads as TGTGCCATCAGTGAGTGGGCCGGTCAAGCCGTACAGGGTGAAGCTTTCTTT. Translation gives CAISEWAGQAVQGEAFF. This chain links TRBV10-3 with TRBJ1-1, with a weak D call TRBD1 (6 bases). Trimming stripped 1 base from V and 7 bases from J, with 22 bases between. There are 17 residues in the CDR3. Germline assignment: CDR1 ENHRY and CDR2 SYGVKD.

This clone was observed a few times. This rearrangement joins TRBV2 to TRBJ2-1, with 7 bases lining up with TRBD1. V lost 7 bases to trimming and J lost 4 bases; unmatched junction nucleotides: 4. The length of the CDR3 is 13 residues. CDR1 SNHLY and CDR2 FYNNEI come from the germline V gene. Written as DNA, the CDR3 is TGTGCCAGCACCGAGGGGGCGTACAATGAGCAGTTCTTC. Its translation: CASTEGAYNEQFF.

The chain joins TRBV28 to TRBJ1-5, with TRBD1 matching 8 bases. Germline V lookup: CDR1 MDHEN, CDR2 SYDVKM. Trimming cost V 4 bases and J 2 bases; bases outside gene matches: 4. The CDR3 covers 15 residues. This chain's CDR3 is CASSSGGRGNQPQHF. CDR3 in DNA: TGTGCCAGCAGTTCAGGGGGCAGAGGCAATCAGCCCCAGCATTTT.

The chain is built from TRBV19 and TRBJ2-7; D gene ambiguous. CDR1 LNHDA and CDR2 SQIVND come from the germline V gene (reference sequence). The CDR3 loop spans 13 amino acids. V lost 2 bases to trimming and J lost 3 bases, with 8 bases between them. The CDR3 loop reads CASSINAGYEQYF. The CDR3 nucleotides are TGTGCCAGTAGTATAAACGCCGGCTACGAGCAGTACTTC.

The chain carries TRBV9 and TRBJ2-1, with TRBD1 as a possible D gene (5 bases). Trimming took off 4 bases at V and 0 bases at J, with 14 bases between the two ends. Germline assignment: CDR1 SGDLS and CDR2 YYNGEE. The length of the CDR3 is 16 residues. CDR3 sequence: CASSPPGHSSYNEQFF. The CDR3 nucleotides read TGTGCCAGCAGCCCCCCCGGACACAGCTCCTACAATGAGCAGTTCTTC.

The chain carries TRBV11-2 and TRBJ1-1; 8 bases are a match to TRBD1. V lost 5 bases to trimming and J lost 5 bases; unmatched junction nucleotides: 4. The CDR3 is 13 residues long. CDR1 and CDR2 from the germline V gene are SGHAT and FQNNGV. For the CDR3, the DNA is TGTGCCAGCAGCATGGACAGGGATACTGAAGCTTTCTTT. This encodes CASSMDRDTEAFF. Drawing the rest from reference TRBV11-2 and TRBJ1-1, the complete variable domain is EAGVAQSPRYKIIEKRQSVAFWCNPISGHATLYWYQQILGQGPKLLIQFQNNGVVDDSQLPKDRFSAERLKGVDSTLKIQPAKLEDSAVYLCASSMDRDTEAFFGQGTRLTVV.

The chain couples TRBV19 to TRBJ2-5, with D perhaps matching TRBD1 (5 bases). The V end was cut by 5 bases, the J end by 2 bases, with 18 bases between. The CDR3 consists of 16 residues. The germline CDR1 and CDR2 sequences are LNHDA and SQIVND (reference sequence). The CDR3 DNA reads TGTGCCAGTAGTGGACCCTACAGGTCTCATCAAGAGACCCAGTACTTC. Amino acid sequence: CASSGPYRSHQETQYF.

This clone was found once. CDR3 bases: TGTGCCAGCAGCCAAAGTACCGGCGTGAAGGCGGGCAATGAGCAGTTCTTC. Translated: CASSQSTGVKAGNEQFF. The chain combines TRBV4-2 with TRBJ2-1; D is possibly TRBD2 (5 bases). Trimming shortened V by 2 bases and J by 6 bases, and 20 bases separated the two germline ends. The CDR3 consists of 17 residues. The germline gives CDR1 LGHNA, CDR2 YNFKEQ.

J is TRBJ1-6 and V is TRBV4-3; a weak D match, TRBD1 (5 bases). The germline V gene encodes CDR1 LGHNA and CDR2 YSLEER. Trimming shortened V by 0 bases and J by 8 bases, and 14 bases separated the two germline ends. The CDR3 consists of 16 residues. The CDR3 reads CASSQEGHLADSPLHF. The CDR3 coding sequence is TGCGCCAGCAGCCAAGAAGGACACCTCGCGGATTCACCCCTCCACTTT.

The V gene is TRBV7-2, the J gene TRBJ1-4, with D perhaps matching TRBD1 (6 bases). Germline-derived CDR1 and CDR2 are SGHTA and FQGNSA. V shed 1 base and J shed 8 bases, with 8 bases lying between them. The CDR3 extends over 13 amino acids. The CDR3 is CASSLVGGEKLFF. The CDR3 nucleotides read TGTGCCAGCAGCTTAGTTGGGGGCGAAAAACTGTTTTTT.

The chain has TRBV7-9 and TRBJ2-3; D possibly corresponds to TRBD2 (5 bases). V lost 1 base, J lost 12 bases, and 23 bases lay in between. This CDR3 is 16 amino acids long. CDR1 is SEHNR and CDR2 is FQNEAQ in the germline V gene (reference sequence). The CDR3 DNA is TGTGCCAGCAGCTTAGGGGCGGGTGGAGGACTTTCCCTTCAGTATTTT. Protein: CASSLGAGGGLSLQYF.

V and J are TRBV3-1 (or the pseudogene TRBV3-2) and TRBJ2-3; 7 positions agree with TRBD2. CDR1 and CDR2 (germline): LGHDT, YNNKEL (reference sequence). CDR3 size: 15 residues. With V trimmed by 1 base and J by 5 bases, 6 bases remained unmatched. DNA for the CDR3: TGTGCCAGCAGCCAAGTAAGGGCGGGGGTAGATACGCAGTATTTT. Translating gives CASSQVRAGVDTQYF.

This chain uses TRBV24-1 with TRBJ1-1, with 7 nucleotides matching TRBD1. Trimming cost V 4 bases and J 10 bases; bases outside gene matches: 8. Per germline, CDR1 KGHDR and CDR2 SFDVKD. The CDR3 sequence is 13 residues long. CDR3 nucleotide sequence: TGTGCCACCAGTGACCCGACAGGGCTTGTAGCTTTCTTT. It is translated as CATSDPTGLVAFF.

The CDR3 reads CASSIPDTTEAFF. CDR3 bases: TGTGCCAGTAGTATTCCCGACACCACTGAAGCTTTCTTT. This chain uses TRBV19 with TRBJ1-1; no clear D. V dropped 3 bases and J dropped 4 bases, with 9 bases sitting between them. Germline-derived CDR1 and CDR2 are LNHDA and SQIVND (reference sequence). CDR3 length: 13 amino acids.

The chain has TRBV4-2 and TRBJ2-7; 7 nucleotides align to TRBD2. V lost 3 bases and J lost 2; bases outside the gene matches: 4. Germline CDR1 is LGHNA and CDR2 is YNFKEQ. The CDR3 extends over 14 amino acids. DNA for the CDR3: TGTGCCAGCAGCCACAATAGCGGGCCCTACGAGCAGTACTTC. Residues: CASSHNSGPYEQYF.